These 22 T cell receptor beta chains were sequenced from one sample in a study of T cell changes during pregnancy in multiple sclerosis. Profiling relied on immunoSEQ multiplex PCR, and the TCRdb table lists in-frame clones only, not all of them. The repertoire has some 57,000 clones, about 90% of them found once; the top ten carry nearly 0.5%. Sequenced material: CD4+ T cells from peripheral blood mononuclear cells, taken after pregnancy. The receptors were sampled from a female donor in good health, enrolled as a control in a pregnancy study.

CDR3 in DNA: TGTGCCAGCAGCCACGAGAGGATAGACGAAGCTTTCTTT. It encodes CASSHERIDEAFF. V usage is TRBV11-2 and J usage is TRBJ1-1; D gene ambiguous. Trimming cost V 5 bases and J 8 bases, with 15 bases left between them. Germline CDR1 reads SGHAT; CDR2 reads FQNNGV. The CDR3 covers 13 residues.

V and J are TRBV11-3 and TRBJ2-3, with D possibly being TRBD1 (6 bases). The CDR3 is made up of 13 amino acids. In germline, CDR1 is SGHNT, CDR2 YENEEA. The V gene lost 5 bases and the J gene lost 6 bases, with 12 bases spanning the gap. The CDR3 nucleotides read TGTGCCAGCAGCGTCCAGGGGATGGATACGCAGTATTTT. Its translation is CASSVQGMDTQYF.

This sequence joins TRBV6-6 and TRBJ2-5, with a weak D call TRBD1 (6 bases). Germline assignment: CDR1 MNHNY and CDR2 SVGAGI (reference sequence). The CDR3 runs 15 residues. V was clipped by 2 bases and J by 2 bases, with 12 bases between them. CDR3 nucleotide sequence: TGTGCCAGCAGTTACAGGGTCCAGGGGCAAGAGACCCAGTACTTC. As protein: CASSYRVQGQETQYF.

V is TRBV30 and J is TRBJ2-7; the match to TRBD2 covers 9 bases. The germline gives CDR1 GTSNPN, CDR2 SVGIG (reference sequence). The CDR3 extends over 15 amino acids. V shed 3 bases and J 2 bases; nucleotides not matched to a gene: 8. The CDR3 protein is CAWRRAVAGAYEQYF. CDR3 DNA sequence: TGTGCCTGGAGGAGGGCGGTAGCGGGGGCCTACGAGCAGTACTTC.

In DNA form, the CDR3 reads TGTGCCAGCAGCTTAGGGCAGGTCCCCAATCAGCCCCAGCATTTT. This translates into CASSLGQVPNQPQHF. The chain combines TRBV7-2 with TRBJ1-5, with unresolved D. This CDR3 region has 15 residues. Germline CDR1 and CDR2: SGHTA and FQGNSA. Trimming shortened V by 1 base and J by 3 bases, and 10 bases separated the two germline ends. Combining the CDR3 with reference TRBV7-2 and TRBJ1-5 gives the whole variable domain GAGVSQSPSNKVTEKGKDVELRCDPISGHTALYWYRQSLGQGLEFLIYFQGNSAPDKSGLPSDRFSAERTGGSVSTLTIQRTQQEDSAVYLCASSLGQVPNQPQHFGDGTRLSIL.

CDR3 loop: CASSATGGSNQPQHF. In nucleotides, the CDR3 is TGTGCCAGCAGCGCGACAGGGGGAAGCAATCAGCCCCAGCATTTT. This rearrangement joins TRBV9 to TRBJ1-5; TRBD1 agrees at 9 bases. Germline CDR1 SGDLS, CDR2 YYNGEE. The V segment lost 3 bases and the J segment 1 base; nucleotides outside the gene matches: 2. The CDR3 is made up of 15 amino acids.

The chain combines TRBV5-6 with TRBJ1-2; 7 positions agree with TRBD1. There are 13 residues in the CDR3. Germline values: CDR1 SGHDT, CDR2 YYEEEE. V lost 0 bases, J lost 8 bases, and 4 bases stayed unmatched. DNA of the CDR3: TGTGCCAGCAGCTTGGTAGGGGGCGCCGGCTACACCTTC. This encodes CASSLVGGAGYTF.

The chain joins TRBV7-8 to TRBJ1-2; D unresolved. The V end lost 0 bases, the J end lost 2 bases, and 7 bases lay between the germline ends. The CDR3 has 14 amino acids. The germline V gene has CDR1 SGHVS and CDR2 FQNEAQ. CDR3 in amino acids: CASSLAGGNYGYTF. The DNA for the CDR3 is TGTGCCAGCAGCTTAGCGGGCGGGAACTATGGCTACACCTTC. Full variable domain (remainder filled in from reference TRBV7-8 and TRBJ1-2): GAGVSQSPRYKVAKRGQDVALRCDPISGHVSLFWYQQALGQGPEFLTYFQNEAQLDKSGLPSDRFFAERPEGSVSTLKIQRTQQEDSAVYLCASSLAGGNYGYTFGSGTRLTVV.

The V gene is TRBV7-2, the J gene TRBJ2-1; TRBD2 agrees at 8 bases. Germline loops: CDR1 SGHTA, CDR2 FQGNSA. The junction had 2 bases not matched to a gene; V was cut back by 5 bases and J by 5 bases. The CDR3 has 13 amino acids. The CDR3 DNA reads TGTGCCAGCAGCATGACTAGCGACAATGAGCAGTTCTTC. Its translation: CASSMTSDNEQFF.

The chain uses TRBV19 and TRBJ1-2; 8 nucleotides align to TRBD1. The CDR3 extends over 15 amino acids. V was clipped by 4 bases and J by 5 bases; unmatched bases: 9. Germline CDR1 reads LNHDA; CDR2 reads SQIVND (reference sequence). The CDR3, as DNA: TGTGCCAGTAGTAATGGTGGGACAGGCCGTTATGGCTACACCTTC. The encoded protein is CASSNGGTGRYGYTF.

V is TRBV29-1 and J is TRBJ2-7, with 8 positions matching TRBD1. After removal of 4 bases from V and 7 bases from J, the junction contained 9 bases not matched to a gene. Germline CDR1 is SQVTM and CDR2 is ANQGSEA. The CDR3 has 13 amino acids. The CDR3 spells CSVVAGGAGEQYF. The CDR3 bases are TGCAGCGTTGTTGCAGGGGGCGCGGGTGAGCAGTACTTC.

CDR3 region: CASSDGHYNEQFF. DNA of the CDR3: TGTGCCAGCAGTGATGGCCACTACAATGAGCAGTTCTTC. V is TRBV6-1 and J is TRBJ2-1; no clear D. Per germline, CDR1 MNHNS and CDR2 SASEGT. This CDR3 contains 13 residues. V lost 3 bases and J 3 bases, leaving 6 bases between the germline ends.

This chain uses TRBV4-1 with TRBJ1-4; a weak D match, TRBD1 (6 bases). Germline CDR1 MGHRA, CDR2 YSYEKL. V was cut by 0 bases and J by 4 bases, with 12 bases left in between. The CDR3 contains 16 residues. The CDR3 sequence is CASSQEPQGYNEKLFF. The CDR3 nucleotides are TGCGCCAGCAGCCAAGAACCACAGGGATATAATGAAAAACTGTTTTTT.

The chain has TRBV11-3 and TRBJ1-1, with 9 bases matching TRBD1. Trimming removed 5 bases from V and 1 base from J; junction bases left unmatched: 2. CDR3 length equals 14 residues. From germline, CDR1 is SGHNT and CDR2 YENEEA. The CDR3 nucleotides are TGTGCCAGCAGCGTGGGACAGGGGAACACTGAAGCTTTCTTT. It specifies CASSVGQGNTEAFF.

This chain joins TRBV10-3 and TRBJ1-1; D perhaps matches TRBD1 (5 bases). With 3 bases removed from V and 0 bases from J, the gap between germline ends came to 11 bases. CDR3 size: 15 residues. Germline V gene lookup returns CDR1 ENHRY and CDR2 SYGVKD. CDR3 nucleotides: TGTGCCATCAGTGATTCGGCAGGGATGAACACTGAAGCTTTCTTT. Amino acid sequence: CAISDSAGMNTEAFF.

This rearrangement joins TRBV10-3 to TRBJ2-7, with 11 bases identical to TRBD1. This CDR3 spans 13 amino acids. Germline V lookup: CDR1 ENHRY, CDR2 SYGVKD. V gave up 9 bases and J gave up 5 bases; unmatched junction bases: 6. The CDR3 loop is CAIGTGGAHEQYF. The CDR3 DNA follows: TGTGCCATTGGGACAGGGGGTGCCCACGAGCAGTACTTC.

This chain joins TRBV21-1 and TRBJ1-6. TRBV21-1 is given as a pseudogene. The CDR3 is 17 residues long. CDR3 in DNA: TGTGCCAGCAGCGCCGTCGAGGCGGGCTCCTATAATTCACCCCTCCACTTT. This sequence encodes CASSAVEAGSYNSPLHF.

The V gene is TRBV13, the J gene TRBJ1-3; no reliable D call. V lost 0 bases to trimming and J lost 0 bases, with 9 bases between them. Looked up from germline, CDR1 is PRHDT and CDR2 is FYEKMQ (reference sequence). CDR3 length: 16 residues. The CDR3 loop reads CASSLGLPSSGNTIYF. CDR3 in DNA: TGTGCCAGCAGCTTAGGGCTGCCGAGCTCTGGAAACACCATATATTTT.

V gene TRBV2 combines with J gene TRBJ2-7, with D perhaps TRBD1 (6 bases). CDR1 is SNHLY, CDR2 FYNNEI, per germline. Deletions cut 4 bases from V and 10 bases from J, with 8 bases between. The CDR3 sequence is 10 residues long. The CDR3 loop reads CASSVQGQYF. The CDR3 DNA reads TGTGCCAGCAGTGTACAGGGCCAGTACTTC. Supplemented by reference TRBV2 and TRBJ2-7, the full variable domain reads EPEVTQTPSHQVTQMGQEVILRCVPISNHLYFYWYRQILGQKVEFLVSFYNNEISEKSEIFDDQFSVERPDGSNFTLKIRSTKLEDSAMYFCASSVQGQYFGPGTRLTVT.

CDR3 DNA: TGTGCCAGCAGTGACTCAGGGAGCTCCTACAATGAGCAGTTCTTC. Its protein is CASSDSGSSYNEQFF. The chain combines TRBV6-4 with TRBJ2-1; D might be TRBD2 (5 bases). The CDR3 totals 15 residues. Germline V gives CDR1 MRHNA, CDR2 SNTAGT. V was shortened by 0 bases and J by 0 bases, with 6 bases between the two germline ends.

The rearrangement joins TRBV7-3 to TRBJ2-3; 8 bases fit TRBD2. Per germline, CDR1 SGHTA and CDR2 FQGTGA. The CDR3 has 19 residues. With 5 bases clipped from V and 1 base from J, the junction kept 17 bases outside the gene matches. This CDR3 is CASSPISSRGATRTDTQYF. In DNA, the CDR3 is TGTGCCAGCAGCCCAATCTCTTCGCGGGGGGCCACCCGCACAGATACGCAGTATTTT.

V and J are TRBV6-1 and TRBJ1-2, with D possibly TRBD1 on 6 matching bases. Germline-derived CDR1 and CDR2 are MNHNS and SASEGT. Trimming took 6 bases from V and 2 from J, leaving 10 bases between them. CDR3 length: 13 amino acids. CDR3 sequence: CASRLDSNYGYTF. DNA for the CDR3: TGTGCCAGCAGGTTGGACAGCAACTATGGCTACACCTTC.